This TCR beta chain is from a study of Ad26.COV2.S vaccination and SARS-CoV-2 variants. Sequencing used immunoSEQ multiplex PCR; TCRdb keeps in-frame clones, though not all of them. The sample carries 500,000 or so clones, roughly 89% recorded once. As to treatment: some 19 received Ad26.COV2.S at low or high dose, single or two shots; 5 received placebo; per-sample allocation not given. Collection of samples fell on day 63 after the first vaccine or placebo injection. The CDR3 consists of 17 residues. The germline gives CDR1 SGHAT, CDR2 FQNNGV. The V and J ends lost 5 bases and 6 bases, in that order; junction bases with no gene match: 15.

The TCR originated in a person aged 18-60 years who received the Ad26.COV2.S COVID-19 vaccine or a placebo. The chain recombines TRBV11-2 with TRBJ2-1; TRBD1 matches at 8 bases. The starting material was peripheral blood, obtained in a trial of Ad26.COV2.S vaccine versus placebo. The CDR3 loop is CASSPTPGTGESNEQFF. The DNA of the CDR3 is TGTGCCAGCAGCCCGACCCCCGGGACAGGCGAAAGCAATGAGCAGTTCTTC.